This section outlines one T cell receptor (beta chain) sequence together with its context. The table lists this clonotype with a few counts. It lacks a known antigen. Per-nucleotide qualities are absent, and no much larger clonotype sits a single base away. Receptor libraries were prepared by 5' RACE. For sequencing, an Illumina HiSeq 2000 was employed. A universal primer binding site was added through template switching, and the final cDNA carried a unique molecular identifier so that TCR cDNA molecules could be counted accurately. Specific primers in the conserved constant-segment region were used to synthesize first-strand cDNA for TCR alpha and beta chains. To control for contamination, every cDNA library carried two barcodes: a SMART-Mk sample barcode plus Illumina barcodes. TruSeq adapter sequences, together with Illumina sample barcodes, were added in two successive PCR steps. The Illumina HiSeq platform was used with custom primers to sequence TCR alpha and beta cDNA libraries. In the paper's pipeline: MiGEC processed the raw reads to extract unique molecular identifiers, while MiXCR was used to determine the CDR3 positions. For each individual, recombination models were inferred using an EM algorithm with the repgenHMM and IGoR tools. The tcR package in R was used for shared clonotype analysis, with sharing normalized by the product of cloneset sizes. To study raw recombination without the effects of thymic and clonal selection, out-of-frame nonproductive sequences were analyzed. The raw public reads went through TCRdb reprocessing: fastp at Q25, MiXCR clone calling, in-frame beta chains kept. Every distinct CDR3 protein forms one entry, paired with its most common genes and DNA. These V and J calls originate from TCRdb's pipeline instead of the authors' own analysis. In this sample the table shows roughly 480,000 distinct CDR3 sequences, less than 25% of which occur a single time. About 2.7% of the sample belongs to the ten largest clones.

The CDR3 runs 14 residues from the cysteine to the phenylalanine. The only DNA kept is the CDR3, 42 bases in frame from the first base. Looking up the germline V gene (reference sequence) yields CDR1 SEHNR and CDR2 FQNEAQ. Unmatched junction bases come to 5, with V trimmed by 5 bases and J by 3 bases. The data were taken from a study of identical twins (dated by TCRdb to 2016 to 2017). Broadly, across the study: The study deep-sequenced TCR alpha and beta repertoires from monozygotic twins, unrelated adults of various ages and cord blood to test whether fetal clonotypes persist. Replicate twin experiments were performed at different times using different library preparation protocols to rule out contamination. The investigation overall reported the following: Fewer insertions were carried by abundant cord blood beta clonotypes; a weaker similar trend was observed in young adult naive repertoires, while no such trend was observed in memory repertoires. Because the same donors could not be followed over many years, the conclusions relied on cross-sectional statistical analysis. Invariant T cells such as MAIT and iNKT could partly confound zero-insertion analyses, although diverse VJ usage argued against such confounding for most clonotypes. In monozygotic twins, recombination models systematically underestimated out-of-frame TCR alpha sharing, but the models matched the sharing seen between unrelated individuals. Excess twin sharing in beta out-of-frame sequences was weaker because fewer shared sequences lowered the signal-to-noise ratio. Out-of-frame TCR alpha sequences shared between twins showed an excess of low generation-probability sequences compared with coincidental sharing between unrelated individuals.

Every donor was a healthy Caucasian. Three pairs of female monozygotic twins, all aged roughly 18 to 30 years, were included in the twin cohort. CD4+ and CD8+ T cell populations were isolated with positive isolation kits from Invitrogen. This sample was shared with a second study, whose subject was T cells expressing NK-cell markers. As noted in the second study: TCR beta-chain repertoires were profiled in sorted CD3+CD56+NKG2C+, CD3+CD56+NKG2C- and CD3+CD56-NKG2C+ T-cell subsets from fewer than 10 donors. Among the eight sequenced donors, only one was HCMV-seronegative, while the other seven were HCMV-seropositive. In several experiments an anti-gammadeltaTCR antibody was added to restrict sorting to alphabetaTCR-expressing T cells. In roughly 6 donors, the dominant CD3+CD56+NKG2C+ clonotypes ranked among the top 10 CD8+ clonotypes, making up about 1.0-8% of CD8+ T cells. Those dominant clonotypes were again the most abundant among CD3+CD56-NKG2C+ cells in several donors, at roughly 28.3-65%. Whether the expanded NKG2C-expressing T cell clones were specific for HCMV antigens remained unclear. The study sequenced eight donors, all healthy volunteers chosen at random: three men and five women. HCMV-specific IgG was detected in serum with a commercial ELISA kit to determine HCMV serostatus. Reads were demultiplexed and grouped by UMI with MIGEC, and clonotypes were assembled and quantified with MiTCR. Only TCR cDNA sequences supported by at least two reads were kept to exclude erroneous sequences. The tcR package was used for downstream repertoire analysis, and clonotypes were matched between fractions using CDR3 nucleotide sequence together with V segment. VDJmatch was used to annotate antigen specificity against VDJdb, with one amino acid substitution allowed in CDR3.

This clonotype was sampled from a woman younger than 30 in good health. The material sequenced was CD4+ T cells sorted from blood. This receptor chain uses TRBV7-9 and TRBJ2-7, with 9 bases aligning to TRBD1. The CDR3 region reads CASSPTGGNYEQYF. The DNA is TGTGCCAGCAGCCCGACAGGGGGGAACTACGAGCAGTACTTC.